The next 9 T cell receptor beta chains were all read from a single sample in a study of cytomegalovirus exposure and HLA in healthy donors. With 60 Vbeta and 13 Jbeta primers, the PCR was carried out. Repertoires were generated with immunoSEQ multiplex PCR, while TCRdb's copy carries only in-frame clones and drops some. The table lists roughly 200,000 clones, 75% to 80% of them singletons, with approximately 2% in the top ten. Sequencing was performed on PBMCs. Receptors originate from a woman younger than 45 in good health and CMV-seropositive.

The V call is TRBV27, the J call TRBJ1-5, with D maybe TRBD1 (6 bases). This CDR3 is built from 16 residues. Germline CDR1 reads MNHEY; CDR2 reads SMNVEV (reference sequence). Trimming removed 3 bases at V and 0 bases at J, with 12 bases between. The CDR3: CASSFSAGDSNQPQHF. CDR3 bases: TGTGCCAGCAGTTTCTCGGCAGGGGATAGCAATCAGCCCCAGCATTTT.

This clone is a singleton in its sample. The chain has TRBV7-2 and TRBJ2-3; TRBD2 aligns across 7 bases. CDR1 SGHTA and CDR2 FQGNSA come from the germline V gene. This CDR3 is built from 16 residues. V dropped 2 bases and J dropped 0; count of bases not matched to a gene: 5. CDR3 in amino acids: CASSLISGASTDTQYF. The CDR3 nucleotides read TGTGCCAGCAGCTTAATCAGCGGGGCTAGCACAGATACGCAGTATTTT.

This rearrangement joins TRBV11-2 to TRBJ2-6; 8 bases are shared with TRBD1. The CDR3 is 15 residues long. Germline CDR1 reads SGHAT; CDR2 reads FQNNGV. V dropped 5 bases and J dropped 2; count of bases not matched to a gene: 2. For the CDR3, the DNA is TGTGCCAGCAGCAAGACAGGGGCTGGGGCCAACGTCCTGACTTTC. It codes for CASSKTGAGANVLTF.

The J gene is TRBJ2-1, the V gene TRBV6-5, with D tentatively TRBD2 (6 bases). The CDR3 runs to 15 residues. Between the trimmed V and J ends, which lost 4 bases and 4 bases, there was a span of 14 bases. Germline CDR1 reads MNHEY; CDR2 reads SVGAGI. The CDR3 nucleotides are TGTGCCAGCAGTTCCCCTAGCGCGCCGTACAATGAGCAGTTCTTC. Translating gives CASSSPSAPYNEQFF.

The chain employs TRBV5-4 and TRBJ1-1; a possible D gene is TRBD1 (5 bases). The germline V and J ends were trimmed by 3 bases and 0 bases, with 12 bases remaining between them. The CDR3 has 15 residues. Germline V gene data show CDR1 as SGHNT and CDR2 as YYREEE (reference sequence). CDR3: CASSWGGAVNTEAFF. DNA for the CDR3: TGTGCCAGCAGCTGGGGAGGGGCGGTGAACACTGAAGCTTTCTTT.

The J gene is TRBJ1-2, the V gene TRBV7-8; no firm D call. Germline V gene sequence: CDR1 SGHVS, CDR2 FQNEAQ. The CDR3 covers 11 residues. The V and J ends lost 4 bases and 4 bases respectively, with 4 bases between them. CDR3 nucleotide sequence: TGTGCCAGCAGCTCCTCCTATGGCTACACCTTC. It specifies CASSSSYGYTF.

Only a few counts were recorded for this clone. This chain connects TRBV4-2 to TRBJ2-7, with TRBD1 identical over 10 bases. In germline, CDR1 is LGHNA, CDR2 YNFKEQ. The CDR3 runs to 16 residues. V dropped 0 bases and J dropped 2; count of bases not matched to a gene: 4. Written as DNA, the CDR3 is TGTGCCAGCAGCCAAGAGCTGGGACAGGGGACCTACGAGCAGTACTTC. It codes for CASSQELGQGTYEQYF.

The chain recombines TRBV6-4 with TRBJ1-5; D perhaps matches TRBD1 (5 bases). Per germline, CDR1 MRHNA and CDR2 SNTAGT. This CDR3 contains 13 residues. V was trimmed by 7 bases and J by 0 bases, leaving 7 bases between them. CDR3 nucleotides: TGTGCCAGCACCCAGGGTAGCAATCAGCCCCAGCATTTT. Translation gives CASTQGSNQPQHF.

This clone was detected only a few times. The DNA for the CDR3 is TGTGCCAGCAGCTTCGGAGGATCTGGAAACACCATATATTTT. Encoded protein: CASSFGGSGNTIYF. The chain combines TRBV5-6 with TRBJ1-3; no definite D call. V lost 2 bases, J lost 1 base, and 7 bases lay in between. This CDR3 spans 14 amino acids. The germline gives CDR1 SGHDT, CDR2 YYEEEE.